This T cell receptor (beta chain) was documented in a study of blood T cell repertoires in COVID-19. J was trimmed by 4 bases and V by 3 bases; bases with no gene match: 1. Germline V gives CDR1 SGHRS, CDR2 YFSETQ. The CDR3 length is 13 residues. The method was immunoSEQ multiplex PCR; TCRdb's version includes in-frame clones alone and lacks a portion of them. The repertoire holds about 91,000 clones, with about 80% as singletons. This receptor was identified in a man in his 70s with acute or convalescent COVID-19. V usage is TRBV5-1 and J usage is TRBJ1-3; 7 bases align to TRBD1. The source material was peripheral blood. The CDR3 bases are TGCGCCAGCAGCTCGGGACAGGGAAACACCATATATTTT. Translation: CASSSGQGNTIYF.